The sequence of this T cell receptor beta chain was determined in a study of human CD8 memory T cell subsets. Study-level results: Chao1 estimates hinted that stem-like memory T cells outstripped precursor exhausted T cells in diversity.

Libraries targeted TCR beta using 5' RACE with UMIs. TCRdb re-called the 5' RACE reads, yielding one record per CDR3 amino acid sequence without DNA. This sample's table has fewer than 20,000 distinct CDR3 sequences. Note on this clonotype: Its antigen is currently unknown.

The CDR3 is 15 residues long. CDR1 is MDHEN and CDR2 is SYDVKM in the germline V gene. V is TRBV28 and J is TRBJ2-5; TCRdb lists TRBD2, though no DNA is available to test this call. The source of this sequence is a human donor in good health. Material: CD8+ T cells from PBMCs. CDR3: CASKTAGRARETQYF.